This T cell receptor (beta chain) appears in the sequencing data of a study of OX40 agonist ivuxolimab in advanced cancers. Germline values: CDR1 SGHRS, CDR2 YFSETQ. V lost 0 bases, J lost 2 bases, and 7 bases lay in between. This CDR3 is 14 amino acids long. Assay used: immunoSEQ multiplex PCR; TCRdb lists only in-frame clones, some missing. This repertoire shows some 35,000 clones, about three quarters found once; its top ten account for around 13%. This clonotype originated in an adult with an advanced solid tumor such as melanoma, head and neck, liver or kidney cancer. The sample here was CD4+ or CD8+ T cells sorted from blood, taken in a trial of the OX40 agonist ivuxolimab. The chain combines TRBV5-1 with TRBJ2-3, with no clear D. The CDR3 loop reads CASSLGGFTDTQYF. In DNA form, the CDR3 reads TGCGCCAGCAGCTTGGGGGGATTCACAGATACGCAGTATTTT.